Below, one T cell receptor beta chain is given with its context. The sample originates from a study of blood T cell repertoires in COVID-19. Whole-study context: Collection of acute and convalescent COVID-19 samples took place in the United States, Italy and Spain. Nucleic acid was either cDNA or gDNA, and it came from T cells, B-cell-depleted T cells, or PBMCs.

Sequenced by immunoSEQ multiplex PCR; TCRdb stores in-frame clones only, minus some. The sample holds 200,000 to 250,000 clones; roughly four fifths are singletons and the top ten take 4.8%. Living in about two dozen US areas, the participants were between about 18 and 100 years of age. Before they entered the study, exposed participants had met a COVID-19 case within 2 weeks. Source material: PBMCs or T cells enriched from blood (not recorded which). The TCR was taken from a woman aged 45-65 years who had been exposed to COVID-19.

CDR3 residues: CASSAGFMNTEAFF. In nucleotides, the CDR3 is TGTGCCAGCAGCGCTGGCTTCATGAACACTGAAGCTTTCTTT. This chain joins TRBV5-4 and TRBJ1-1; D gene unclear. Looked up from germline, CDR1 is SGHNT and CDR2 is YYREEE (reference sequence). V shed 4 bases and J shed 0 bases, with 10 bases lying between them. The CDR3 runs 14 residues.